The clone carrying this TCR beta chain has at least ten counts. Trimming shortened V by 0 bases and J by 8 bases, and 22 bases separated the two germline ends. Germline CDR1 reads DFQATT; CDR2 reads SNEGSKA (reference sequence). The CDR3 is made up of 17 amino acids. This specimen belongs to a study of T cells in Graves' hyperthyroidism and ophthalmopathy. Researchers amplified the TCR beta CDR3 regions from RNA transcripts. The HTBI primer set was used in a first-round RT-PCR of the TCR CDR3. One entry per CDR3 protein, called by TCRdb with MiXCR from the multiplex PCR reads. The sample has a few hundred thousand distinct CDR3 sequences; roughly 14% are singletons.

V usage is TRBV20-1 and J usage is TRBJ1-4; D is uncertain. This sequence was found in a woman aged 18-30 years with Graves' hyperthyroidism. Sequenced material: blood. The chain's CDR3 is CSARDRQWQLKEEKLFF. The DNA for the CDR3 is TGCAGTGCTAGAGATCGGCAATGGCAGCTCAAGGAAGAAAAACTGTTTTTT.